This T cell receptor beta chain was sequenced during a study of cytomegalovirus exposure and HLA in healthy donors. Regarding this clone: Its cognate antigen is unknown.

Study findings and constraints: The investigators catalogued 164 TCR beta chains as cytomegalovirus-associated. In a later analysis, a genetic analysis reported fewer productive-TCR N-insertions in an Asian-associated ancestry cluster than the cohort average.

A multiplex PCR was run with 60 Vbeta primers and 13 Jbeta primers. Measured with immunoSEQ multiplex PCR; TCRdb has only the in-frame clones, and not every one. The table has around 58,000 clones, approximately 80% seen once. The sequence derives from a female donor in good health and CMV-seronegative. Sequenced material: PBMCs.

The CDR3 DNA reads as TGTGCCAGCAGCCGTGATAGCGGGAGAGGTACAGATACGCAGTATTTT. It translates to CASSRDSGRGTDTQYF. This chain links TRBV7-2 with TRBJ2-3; TRBD2 matches 9 bases. Germline values: CDR1 SGHTA, CDR2 FQGNSA. The ends lost 5 bases at V and 3 bases at J; junction bases unmatched: 9. The CDR3 contains 16 residues.